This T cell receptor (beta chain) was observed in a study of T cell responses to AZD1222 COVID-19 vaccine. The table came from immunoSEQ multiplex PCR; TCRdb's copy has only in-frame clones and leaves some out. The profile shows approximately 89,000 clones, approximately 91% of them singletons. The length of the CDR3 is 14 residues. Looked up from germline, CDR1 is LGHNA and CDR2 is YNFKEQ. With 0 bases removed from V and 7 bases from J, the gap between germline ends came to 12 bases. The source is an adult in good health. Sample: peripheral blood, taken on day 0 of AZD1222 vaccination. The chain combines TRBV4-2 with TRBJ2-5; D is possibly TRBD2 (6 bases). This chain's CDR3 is CASSQDQPEGTQYF. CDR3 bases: TGTGCCAGCAGCCAAGATCAACCGGAGGGGACCCAGTACTTC.